This TCR beta chain is from a study of radiotherapy plus CTLA-4 blockade in lung cancer. Study overall: An objective response was seen in about 17% of patients, and disease control in just over 30%. Overall study findings and caveats: Peripheral blood showed expansion of tumor-derived TCR clones after radiotherapy and ipilimumab. With interferon-beta, early dynamics of blood T cell clones were reported to best predict response.

Assay: immunoSEQ multiplex PCR; the TCRdb copy retains only in-frame clones and omits some. In the table there are 70,000 to 95,000 clones, roughly four fifths of which are singletons. Per the germline V gene, CDR1 is SGHRS and CDR2 is YFSETQ. The CDR3 is made up of 17 amino acids. J gave up 2 bases and V 0 bases, and 7 bases lay outside the gene matches. Focal radiation and CTLA-4 blockade (ipilimumab) were tested in chemo-refractory metastatic non-small-cell lung cancer patients. This clone was seen a single time. Its antigen is unknown. The chain couples TRBV5-1 to TRBJ2-5; 10 bases match TRBD1. The specimen comprised peripheral blood, sampled from a patient treated with radiotherapy plus ipilimumab. This clonotype was sampled from a human donor with non-small cell lung cancer that progressed on radiotherapy plus ipilimumab. The CDR3 protein is CASSLATGGGSQETQYF. CDR3 DNA: TGCGCCAGCAGCTTGGCGACAGGGGGCGGCTCACAAGAGACCCAGTACTTC.